Listed here is a single T cell receptor (beta chain). This CDR3 is built from 15 residues. V lost 4 bases to trimming and J lost 5 bases, with 16 bases between them. Germline V CDR1 and CDR2: MRHNA, SNTAGT. This record belongs to a study of cytomegalovirus exposure and HLA in healthy donors. Researchers ran the PCR with 60 Vbeta and 13 Jbeta primers. This table comes from immunoSEQ multiplex PCR, and its TCRdb copy is limited to in-frame clones, with some not included. The sample has around 130,000 clones; more than 60% are singletons. The TCR comes from a male donor in good health and CMV-seronegative. Sequencing was performed on PBMCs. The chain is built from TRBV6-4 and TRBJ2-3; weak D call: TRBD2 (5 bases). CDR3 sequence reads: CASSVGGGRRDTQYF. The DNA for the CDR3 is TGTGCCAGCAGTGTAGGAGGAGGCAGGAGAGATACGCAGTATTTT.